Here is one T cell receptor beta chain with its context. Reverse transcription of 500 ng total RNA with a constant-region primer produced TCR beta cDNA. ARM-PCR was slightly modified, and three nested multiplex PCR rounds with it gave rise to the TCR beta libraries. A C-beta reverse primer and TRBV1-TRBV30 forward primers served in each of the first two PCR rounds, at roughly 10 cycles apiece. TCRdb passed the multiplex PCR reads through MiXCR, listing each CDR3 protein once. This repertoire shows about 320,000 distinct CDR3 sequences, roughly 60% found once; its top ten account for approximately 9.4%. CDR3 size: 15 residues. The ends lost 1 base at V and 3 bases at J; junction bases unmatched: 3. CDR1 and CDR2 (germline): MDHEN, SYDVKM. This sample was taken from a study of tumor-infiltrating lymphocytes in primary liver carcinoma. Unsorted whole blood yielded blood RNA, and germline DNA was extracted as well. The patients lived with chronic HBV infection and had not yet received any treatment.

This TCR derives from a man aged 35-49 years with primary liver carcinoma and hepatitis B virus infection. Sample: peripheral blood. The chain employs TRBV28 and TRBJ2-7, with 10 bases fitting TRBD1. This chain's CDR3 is CASSLLGTGDYEQYF. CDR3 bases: TGTGCCAGCAGTTTATTGGGGACAGGGGACTACGAGCAGTACTTC.